This TCR beta chain comes out of a study of blood T cell repertoires in COVID-19. Per the original methods: Estimated nucleated cell counts came from reference gene primer amplification. Assay used: immunoSEQ multiplex PCR; TCRdb lists only in-frame clones, some missing. The V and J calls and clone size come from that table; D and trimming were worked out from the DNA. The data show 300,000 to 350,000 clones, approximately 90% seen once. CDR3 length: 16 amino acids. Germline assignment: CDR1 MGHRA and CDR2 YSYEKL. Trimming took off 1 base at V and 4 bases at J, with 14 bases between the two ends. The study assigned cohorts using participant-reported clinical history. Donors in Cohort 3 who had recovered were those with two negative PCRs, healthcare professional clearance, or resolution of their symptoms.

This TCR came from a woman between 18 and 30 years old who had recovered from COVID-19. Sequencing was performed on PBMCs or T cells enriched from blood (not recorded which). The J gene is TRBJ2-1, the V gene TRBV4-1; weak D call: TRBD2 (7 bases). The CDR3 nucleotides read TGCGCCAGCAGCCAAGGCGGGCGGGGGACATACAATGAGCAGTTCTTC. Its protein product is CASSQGGRGTYNEQFF.